Sequencing of this T cell receptor beta chain was carried out in a study of identical twins. Findings and caveats of the study: In zero-insertion analyses, partial confounding could arise from invariant MAIT and iNKT cells.

One entry per CDR3 protein, called by TCRdb with MiXCR from the 5' RACE reads. In the table there are approximately 700,000 distinct CDR3 sequences, 15% to 20% of which are singletons. CDR3 size: 13 residues. Looked up from germline, CDR1 is LGHNA and CDR2 is YSLEER. Trimming removed 4 bases from V and 5 bases from J, with 11 bases in between. Details on this clonotype: Antigen: not known.

The same sample was also used in a study of T cells expressing NK-cell markers. That publication notes: From sorted CD3+CD56+NKG2C+, CD3+CD56+NKG2C- and CD3+CD56-NKG2C+ T cells came the TCR beta repertoires. Of the CD8+ T cell pool in roughly six donors, roughly 1.0-8% was accounted for by dominant NKG2C+ clonotypes.

The receptor's source is a woman under 30 in good health. The chain carries TRBV4-3 and TRBJ2-5; no definite D call. Sequencing was performed on PBMCs. CDR3 loop: CASSRTVGETQYF. CDR3 DNA sequence: TGCGCCAGCAGCCGGACGGTTGGGGAGACCCAGTACTTC.